A selection of T cell receptor beta chains follows, all from one sample in a study of blood T cell repertoires in COVID-19. The assay was immunoSEQ multiplex PCR, and TCRdb's table has in-frame clones only and misses some. Seen here are approximately 160,000 clones, approximately 80% observed once, and the top ten hold around 10%. The sequenced sample consisted of peripheral blood. All receptors come from a woman of 80 years or more with active or convalescent COVID-19. Both conserved end residues are part of each CDR3. A D gene is named only where the DNA matches it firmly. Clone size appears in some rows only: once, few, many, or a class for an expanded clone.

TGTGCCAGCAGTTACATATGGCAGGGGCTGGCTTTCTTT,CASSYIWQGLAFF,NA,NA,TRBJ1-1,TRBV6-2/TRBV6-3
TGCGCCAGCAGTGAGCCCTCGGCAGGCCAAGAGACCCAGTACTTC,CASSEPSAGQETQYF,NA,NA,TRBJ2-5,TRBV10-2
TGTGCCAGCAGATTGGGACAGGGAGACCTGTCCCAGCATTTT,CASRLGQGDLSQHF,TRBD1,NA,TRBJ1-5,TRBV5-8
TGTGCCAGCAGTTACTATGGGGGGACCGGGGAGCTGTTTTTT,CASSYYGGTGELFF,NA,NA,TRBJ2-2,TRBV6-5
TGTGCCAGCAGCCATGGAGACGGATCACCCCTCCACTTT,CASSHGDGSPLHF,NA,NA,TRBJ1-6,TRBV3-1/TRBV3-2
TGTGCCAGTGACAGGAAGGGTGAGGACACTGAAGCTTTCTTT,CASDRKGEDTEAFF,NA,NA,TRBJ1-1,TRBV2
TGTGCCAGCAGCGACAGGGGGAATGAAAAACTGTTTTTT,CASSDRGNEKLFF,TRBD1,NA,TRBJ1-4,TRBV11-3
TGCAGCGTTTTTCAGCGGGGGGAAAACACCGGGGAGCTGTTTTTT,CSVFQRGENTGELFF,TRBD2,NA,TRBJ2-2,TRBV29-1
TGTGCCGTCGGTCTCTCTGGAAACACCATATATTTT,CAVGLSGNTIYF,NA,NA,TRBJ1-3,TRBV6-5
TGTGCCAGCAGCCCCACAGACAGGGTAGGTTCACCCCTCCACTTT,CASSPTDRVGSPLHF,TRBD1,NA,TRBJ1-6,TRBV3-1/TRBV3-2
TGTGCCAGCAGTGTCTTAGATACGCAGTATTTT,CASSVLDTQYF,NA,NA,TRBJ2-3,TRBV25-1
TGTGCCAGCAGTTCAGGACAGGGGGCCTACAATGAGCAGTTCTTC,CASSSGQGAYNEQFF,TRBD1,NA,TRBJ2-1,TRBV11-3
TGCGCCAGCAGCTTCCTGATCCAAGCCGATGGCTACACCTTC,CASSFLIQADGYTF,NA,NA,TRBJ1-2,TRBV5-1
TGCGCCAGCAGCGGGGACAGGGGGGCCTATGGCTACACCTTC,CASSGDRGAYGYTF,TRBD1,NA,TRBJ1-2,TRBV5-1
TGTGCCAGCAGTGTTAGGGGGGGGCCGAGCACTGAAGCTTTCTTT,CASSVRGGPSTEAFF,NA,NA,TRBJ1-1,TRBV2
TGTGCCAGCAGGGGAGCCGGGTCAGGACGGCTCACCATATATTTT,CASRGAGSGRLTIYF,NA,NA,TRBJ1-3,TRBV5-8
TGTGCCAGTAGCTCCACAGGGGTAAGCAATCAGCCCCAGCATTTT,CASSSTGVSNQPQHF,TRBD1,NA,TRBJ1-5,TRBV19
TGTGCCAGCAGCTCAGGGGGGCCGGGCTATGGCTACACCTTC,CASSSGGPGYGYTF,TRBD1,NA,TRBJ1-2,TRBV7-2
TGTGCCAGCAGGGGGGGGAATTCACCCCTCCACTTT,CASRGGNSPLHF,NA,NA,TRBJ1-6,TRBV6-5
TGCGCCAGCAGTCCCACTGGTGATGAGCAGTTCTTC,CASSPTGDEQFF,NA,NA,TRBJ2-1,TRBV5-1
TGTGCCAGCAGCCCCAGCGGTAGAGGCAATCAGCCCCAGCATTTT,CASSPSGRGNQPQHF,NA,NA,TRBJ1-5,TRBV7-9
TGTGCCAGTAGACCACAGGGAAGGAACACTGAAGCTTTCTTT,CASRPQGRNTEAFF,NA,NA,TRBJ1-1,TRBV19
TGCGCCAGCAGCTTCCGGGAGGGCCCGGGTCAGTATTTT,CASSFREGPGQYF,TRBD2,NA,TRBJ2-3,TRBV5-1
TGTGCCAGTCGAAGGGAGACTAACTATGGCTACACCTTC,CASRRETNYGYTF,NA,NA,TRBJ1-2,TRBV19
TGTGCCAGCAGCGCCGGGACTAGCGGGGGGCGGAGCACAGATACGCAGTATTTT,CASSAGTSGGRSTDTQYF,TRBD2,NA,TRBJ2-3,TRBV9
TGTGCCAGCAGCTTAGGGTCTAGCGGGGGGACAGATACGCAGTATTTT,CASSLGSSGGTDTQYF,TRBD2,NA,TRBJ2-3,TRBV7-9
TGTGCCAGCAGCCCGGGGGGAGACCGATACTTC,CASSPGGDRYF,TRBD2,NA,TRBJ2-7,TRBV11-2
TGTGCCTGGAGTCAAGGGACACCCCATGGCTACACCTTC,CAWSQGTPHGYTF,NA,NA,TRBJ1-2,TRBV30
TGTGCCAGCAGGCAGGCCTCGGCCCTGAATGAAAAACTGTTTTTT,CASRQASALNEKLFF,NA,NA,TRBJ1-4,TRBV28
TGTGCCAGCAGTTGGGGACAGCCGAACACTGAAGCTTTCTTT,CASSWGQPNTEAFF,TRBD1,once,TRBJ1-1,TRBV6-1
TGTGCCAGCAGCCCATTGCACAGGGGAACTTCACCCCTCCACTTT,CASSPLHRGTSPLHF,TRBD1,NA,TRBJ1-6,TRBV27
TGTGCCAGCAGCTCGGGACAGGGTTCAGACGAGCAGTACTTC,CASSSGQGSDEQYF,TRBD1,NA,TRBJ2-7,TRBV5-6
TGCGCCAGCAGCCAAAAAAGGGGACAGGCCCCGAAGGCCGGGGAGCTGTTTTTT,CASSQKRGQAPKAGELFF,TRBD1,once,TRBJ2-2,TRBV4-3
TGTGCCAGCAGTGAGGCCCGGGACACTGGGCCTGAAGCTTTCTTT,CASSEARDTGPEAFF,NA,NA,TRBJ1-1,TRBV6-2/TRBV6-3
TGCGCCAGCAGCTTGGTGGAGGGGCCTCGCTCTGGAAACACCATATATTTT,CASSLVEGPRSGNTIYF,NA,once,TRBJ1-3,TRBV5-1
TGTGCCAGCAGCGCGACAGGGAACACTGAAGCTTTCTTT,CASSATGNTEAFF,NA,NA,TRBJ1-1,TRBV5-6
TGTGCCAGCAGCCAAGTGGGAAGGTGGGGGGGTGAAGCTTTCTTT,CASSQVGRWGGEAFF,NA,NA,TRBJ1-1,TRBV14
TGTGCCAGCAGCTTAGGACAGGGAAGACGAACTGAAGCTTTCTTT,CASSLGQGRRTEAFF,TRBD1,NA,TRBJ1-1,TRBV7-2
TGTGCCAGCAGAGTGTTCGGGTCCTACGAGCAGTACTTC,CASRVFGSYEQYF,NA,NA,TRBJ2-7,TRBV27
TGCGCCAGCAGCTGGACCGGGACTGTACCAGATACGCAGTATTTT,CASSWTGTVPDTQYF,NA,NA,TRBJ2-3,TRBV5-1
TGCGCCAGCAGCCAAGATCAGCTAGCTTTCAGCTCCTACAATGAGCAGTTCTTC,CASSQDQLAFSSYNEQFF,NA,NA,TRBJ2-1,TRBV4-3
TGTGCCAGCAGCGTAGTATTAGCGGGTTCCAATGAGCAGTTCTTC,CASSVVLAGSNEQFF,TRBD2,NA,TRBJ2-1,TRBV9
TGTGCCAGCTCACTCGCCCCGGCGGGGGCCCCTGAGCAGTTCTTC,CASSLAPAGAPEQFF,NA,NA,TRBJ2-1,TRBV18